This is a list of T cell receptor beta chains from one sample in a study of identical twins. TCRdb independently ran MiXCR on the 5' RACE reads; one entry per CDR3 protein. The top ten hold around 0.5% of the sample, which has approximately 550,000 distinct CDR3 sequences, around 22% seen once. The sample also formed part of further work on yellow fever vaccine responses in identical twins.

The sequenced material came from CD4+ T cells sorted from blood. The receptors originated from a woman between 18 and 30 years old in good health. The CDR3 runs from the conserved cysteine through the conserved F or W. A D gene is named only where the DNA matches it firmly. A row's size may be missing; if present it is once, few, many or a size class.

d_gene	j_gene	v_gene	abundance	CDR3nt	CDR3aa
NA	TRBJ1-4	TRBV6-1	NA	TGTGCCAGCAATGCGCACGGGAATGAAAAACTGTTTTTT	CASNAHGNEKLFF
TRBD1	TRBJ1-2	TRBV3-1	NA	TGTGCCAGCAGCCATAGGACAGGGAGTGGCTACACCTTC	CASSHRTGSGYTF
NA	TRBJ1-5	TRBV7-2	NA	TGTGCCAGCAGCTTAGTACAGGGTCAGAATCAGCCCCAGCATTTT	CASSLVQGQNQPQHF
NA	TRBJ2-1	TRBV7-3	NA	TGTGCCAGCAGCTTAAACCCCTACAATGAGCAGTTCTTC	CASSLNPYNEQFF
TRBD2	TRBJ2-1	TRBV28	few	TGTGCCAGCAGCGGTCCAGCGGGGGGCTTCACTAATGAGCAGTTCTTC	CASSGPAGGFTNEQFF
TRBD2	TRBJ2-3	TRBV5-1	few	TGCGCCAGCAGTTTTGGGGCGGGGACTAGCGGAAGAGATACGCAGTATTTT	CASSFGAGTSGRDTQYF
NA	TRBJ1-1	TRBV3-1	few	TGTGCCAGCAGCCAAGCCGCGATCATGAACACTGAAGCTTTCTTT	CASSQAAIMNTEAFF
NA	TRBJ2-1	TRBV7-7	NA	TGTGCCAGCAGCTTAGCGTTGGGGCAGGAGCAGTTCTTC	CASSLALGQEQFF
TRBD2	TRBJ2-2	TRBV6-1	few	TGTGCCAGCGGACCGGGACTAGCCTACACCGGGGAGCTGTTTTTT	CASGPGLAYTGELFF
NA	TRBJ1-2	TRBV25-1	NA	TGTGCCAGGCACCATTACCCCAGCCCCCTAGCTAACTATGGCTACACCTTC	CARHHYPSPLANYGYTF
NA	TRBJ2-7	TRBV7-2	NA	TGTGCCAGCAGCTTATGGACCGAAGCCTACGAGCAGTACTTC	CASSLWTEAYEQYF
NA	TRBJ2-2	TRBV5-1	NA	TGCGCCAGCAGCTTGGAATTAGGTCGGGTTAACACCGGGGAGCTGTTTTTT	CASSLELGRVNTGELFF
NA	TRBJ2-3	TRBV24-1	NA	TGTGCCACCAGTGATTTGCGGTATTGGGCAGATACGCAGTATTTT	CATSDLRYWADTQYF
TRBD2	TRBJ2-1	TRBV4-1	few	TGCGCCAGCAGCCAGACTAGCGGGAGCTTCTATGAGCAGTTCTTC	CASSQTSGSFYEQFF
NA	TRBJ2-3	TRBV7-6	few	TGTGCCAGCAGCTTAAATTATGGCACAGATACGCAGTATTTT	CASSLNYGTDTQYF
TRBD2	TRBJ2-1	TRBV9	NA	TGTGCCAGCAGCGTAACGGGAGGGCCTTACAATGAGCAGTTCTTC	CASSVTGGPYNEQFF